The source of this T cell receptor beta chain is a study of early T cells in non-severe SARS-CoV-2 infection. Attached unique molecular identifiers marked individual cDNA molecules. TCRdb called the 5' RACE reads again in MiXCR, with one record for every CDR3 protein. This table has fewer than 80,000 distinct CDR3 sequences, 10% to 15% appearing once. This clonotype appeared many times. CDR3 length: 15 residues. The ends were cut back, 2 bases at V and 8 bases at J, with 17 bases in the middle. Germline CDR1 is SGHNT and CDR2 is YYREEE (reference sequence). The chain is built from TRBV5-4 and TRBJ2-1; D gene uncertain. This TCR was sampled from an adult who was a healthcare worker with PCR-confirmed SARS-CoV-2 infection or an uninfected control (not recorded which). Specimen: whole blood. CDR3 loop: CASSFLTYRMDEQFF. The DNA of the CDR3 is TGTGCCAGCAGCTTCTTGACTTACCGAATGGATGAGCAGTTCTTC.